Listed here is a single TCR beta chain. Its matching antigen is unknown. This sample is part of a study of cytomegalovirus exposure and HLA in healthy donors. Study background: A later analysis reported the same platform for the 90 to 150 validation repertoires and the 500 to 700 first-cohort repertoires.

Study results and limitations: As was reported, the classifier diagnosed cytomegalovirus status with high specificity and sensitivity.

Generated by immunoSEQ multiplex PCR, the TCRdb table keeps only in-frame clones and is missing some. The table includes about 98,000 clones, around nine tenths detected once. The source material was PBMCs. The sequence came from a woman younger than 45 in good health and CMV-seronegative.

CDR3 in amino acids: CASSTSGVGANVLTF. The CDR3 coding sequence is TGTGCCAGTAGTACTTCGGGGGTTGGGGCCAACGTCCTGACTTTC. The rearrangement links TRBV19 to TRBJ2-6, with a tentative D call TRBD2 (6 bases). Germline CDR1 is LNHDA and CDR2 is SQIVND (reference sequence). The V end was cut by 4 bases, the J end by 3 bases, with 10 bases between. The CDR3 has 15 residues.